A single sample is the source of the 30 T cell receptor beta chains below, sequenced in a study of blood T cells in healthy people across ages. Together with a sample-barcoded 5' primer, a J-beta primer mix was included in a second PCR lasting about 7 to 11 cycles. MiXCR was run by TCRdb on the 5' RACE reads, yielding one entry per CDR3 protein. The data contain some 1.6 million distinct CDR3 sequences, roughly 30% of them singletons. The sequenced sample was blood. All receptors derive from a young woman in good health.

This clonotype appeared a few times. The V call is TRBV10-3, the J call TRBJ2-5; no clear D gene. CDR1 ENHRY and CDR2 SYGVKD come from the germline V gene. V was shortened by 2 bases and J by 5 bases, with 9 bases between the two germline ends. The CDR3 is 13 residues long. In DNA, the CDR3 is TGTGCCATCAGTGAGCCGAAATGGGAGACCCAGTACTTC. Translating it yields CAISEPKWETQYF.

The CDR3 bases are TGTGCCAGCAGTGCCCCCGGGACAAGCCGTAATGAAGCTTTCTTT. It translates to CASSAPGTSRNEAFF. J is TRBJ1-1 and V is TRBV2; D may be TRBD1 (6 bases). The CDR3 loop spans 15 amino acids. V was trimmed by 4 bases and J by 7 bases, leaving 19 bases between them. In germline, CDR1 is SNHLY, CDR2 FYNNEI.

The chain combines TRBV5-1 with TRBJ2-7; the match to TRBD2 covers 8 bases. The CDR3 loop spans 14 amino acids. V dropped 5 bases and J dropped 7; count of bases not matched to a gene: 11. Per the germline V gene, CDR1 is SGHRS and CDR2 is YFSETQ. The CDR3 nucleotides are TGCGCCAGCAGGGCTCCGGGACGGGGGGGAGAGCAGTACTTC. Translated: CASRAPGRGGEQYF.

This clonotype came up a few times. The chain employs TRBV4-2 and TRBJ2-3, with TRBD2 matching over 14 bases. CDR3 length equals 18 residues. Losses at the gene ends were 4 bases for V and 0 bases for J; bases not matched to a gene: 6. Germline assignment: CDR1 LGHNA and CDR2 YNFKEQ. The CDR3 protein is CASSRRLAGGPSTDTQYF. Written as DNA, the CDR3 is TGTGCCAGCAGCCGAAGACTAGCGGGGGGGCCTAGCACAGATACGCAGTATTTT.

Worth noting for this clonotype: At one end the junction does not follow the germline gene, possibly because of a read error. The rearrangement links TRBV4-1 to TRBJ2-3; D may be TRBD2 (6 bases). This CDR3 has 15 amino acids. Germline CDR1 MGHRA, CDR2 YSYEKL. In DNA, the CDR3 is TGCGCCAGCAGCCCCCGGGACTCGCGCACAGATGCGCAGTATTTT. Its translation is CASSPRDSRTDAQYF.

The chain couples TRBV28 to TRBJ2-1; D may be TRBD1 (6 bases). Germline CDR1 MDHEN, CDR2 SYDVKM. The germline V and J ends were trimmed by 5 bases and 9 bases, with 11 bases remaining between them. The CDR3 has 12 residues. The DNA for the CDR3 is TGTGCCAGCAGTCAACAGGGAACTGAGCAGTTCTTC. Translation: CASSQQGTEQFF.

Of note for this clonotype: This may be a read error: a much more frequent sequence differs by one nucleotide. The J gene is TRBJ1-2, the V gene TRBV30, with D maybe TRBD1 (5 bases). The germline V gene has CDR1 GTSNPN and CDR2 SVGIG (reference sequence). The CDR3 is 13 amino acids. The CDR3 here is CAWGRDRPLGCTF. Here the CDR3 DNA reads TGTGCCTGGGGCCGGGACCGGCCGCTTGGCTGCACCTTC.

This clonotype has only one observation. CDR3: CASSDTTSGRGDTQYF. DNA of the CDR3: TGTGCCAGCAGTGATACGACTAGCGGGAGAGGTGATACGCAGTATTTT. This chain uses TRBV2 with TRBJ2-3; 12 bases are a match to TRBD2. The ends lost 3 bases at V and 6 bases at J; junction bases unmatched: 7. The CDR3 totals 16 residues. The germline V gene encodes CDR1 SNHLY and CDR2 FYNNEI.

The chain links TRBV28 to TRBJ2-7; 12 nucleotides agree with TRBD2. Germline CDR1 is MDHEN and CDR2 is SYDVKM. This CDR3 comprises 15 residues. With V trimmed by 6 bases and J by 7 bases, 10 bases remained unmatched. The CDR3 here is CASSQTTSGGNEQYF. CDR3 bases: TGTGCCAGCAGCCAAACGACTAGCGGGGGAAATGAGCAGTACTTC.

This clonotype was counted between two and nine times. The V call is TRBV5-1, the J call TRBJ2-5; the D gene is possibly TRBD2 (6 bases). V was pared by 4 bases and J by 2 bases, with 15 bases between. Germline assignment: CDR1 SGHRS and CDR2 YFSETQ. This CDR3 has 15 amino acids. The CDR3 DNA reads TGCGCCAGCAGCCCAAAGACTAGGCCTCAAGAGACCCAGTACTTC. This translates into CASSPKTRPQETQYF.

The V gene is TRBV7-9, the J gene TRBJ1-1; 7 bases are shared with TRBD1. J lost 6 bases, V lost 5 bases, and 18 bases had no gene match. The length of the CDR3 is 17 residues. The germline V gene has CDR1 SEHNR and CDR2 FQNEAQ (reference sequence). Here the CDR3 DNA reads TGTGCCAGCAGCCTGACTTTTTCTCGACAGGGAAGGTCTGAAGCTTTCTTT. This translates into CASSLTFSRQGRSEAFF.

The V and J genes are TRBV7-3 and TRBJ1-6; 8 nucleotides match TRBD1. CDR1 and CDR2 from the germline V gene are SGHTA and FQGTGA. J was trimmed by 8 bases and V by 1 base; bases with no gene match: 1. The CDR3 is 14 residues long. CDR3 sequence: CASSLMGQDSPLHF. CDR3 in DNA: TGTGCCAGCAGCTTAATGGGACAGGATTCACCCCTCCACTTT.

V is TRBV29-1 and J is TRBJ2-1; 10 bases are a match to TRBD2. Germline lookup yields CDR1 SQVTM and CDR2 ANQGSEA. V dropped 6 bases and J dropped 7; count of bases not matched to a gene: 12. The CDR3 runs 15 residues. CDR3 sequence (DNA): TGCAGCGTCCGAGGGGGAACTAGCGGGAAAAATGAGCAGTTCTTC. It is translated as CSVRGGTSGKNEQFF.

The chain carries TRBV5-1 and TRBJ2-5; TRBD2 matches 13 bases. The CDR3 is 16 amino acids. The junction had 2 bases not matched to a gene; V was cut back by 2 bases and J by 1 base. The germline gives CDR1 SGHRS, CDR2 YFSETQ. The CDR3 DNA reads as TGCGCCAGCAGCTTCGGGACTAGCGGGACCCAAGAGACCCAGTACTTC. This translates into CASSFGTSGTQETQYF.

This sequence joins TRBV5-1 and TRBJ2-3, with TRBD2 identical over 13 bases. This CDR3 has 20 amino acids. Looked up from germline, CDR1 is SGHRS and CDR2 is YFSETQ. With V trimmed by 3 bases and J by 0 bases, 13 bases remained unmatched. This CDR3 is CASSSGLAGNVPTSTDTQYF. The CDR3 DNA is TGCGCCAGCAGCTCGGGACTAGCGGGAAATGTTCCCACTAGCACAGATACGCAGTATTTT.

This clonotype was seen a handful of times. CDR3 protein: CASSWKTGSTGELFF. Written as DNA, the CDR3 is TGTGCCAGCAGTTGGAAGACAGGGTCAACCGGGGAGCTGTTTTTT. The V and J genes are TRBV7-2 and TRBJ2-2; TRBD1 matches 7 bases. The CDR3 spans 15 residues. Germline trimming cut 6 bases from V and 5 bases from J; bases unmatched to any gene: 9. CDR1 and CDR2 from the germline V gene are SGHTA and FQGNSA. Variable domain in full (rest from reference TRBV7-2 and TRBJ2-2): GAGVSQSPSNKVTEKGKDVELRCDPISGHTALYWYRQSLGQGLEFLIYFQGNSAPDKSGLPSDRFSAERTGGSVSTLTIQRTQQEDSAVYLCASSWKTGSTGELFFGEGSRLTVL.

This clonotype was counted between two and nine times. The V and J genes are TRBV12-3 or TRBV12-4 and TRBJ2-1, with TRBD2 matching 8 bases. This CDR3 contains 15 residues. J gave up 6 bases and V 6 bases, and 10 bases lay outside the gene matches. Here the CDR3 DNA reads TGTGCCAGCAGAACGGGACTAGAAGGAGGCAATGAGCAGTTCTTC. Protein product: CASRTGLEGGNEQFF.

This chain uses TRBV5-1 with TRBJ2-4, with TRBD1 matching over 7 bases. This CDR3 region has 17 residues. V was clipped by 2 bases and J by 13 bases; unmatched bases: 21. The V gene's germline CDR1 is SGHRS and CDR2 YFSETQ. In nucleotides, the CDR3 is TGCGCCAGCAGCTTCCTAAGACAGGGAACGTCTTTATTGGGGCAGTACTTC. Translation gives CASSFLRQGTSLLGQYF.

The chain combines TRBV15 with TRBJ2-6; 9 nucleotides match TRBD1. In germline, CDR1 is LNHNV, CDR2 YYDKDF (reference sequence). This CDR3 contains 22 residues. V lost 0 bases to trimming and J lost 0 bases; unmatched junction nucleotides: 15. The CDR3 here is CATSRDPDGTGISNSGANVLTF. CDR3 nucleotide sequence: TGTGCCACCAGCAGAGATCCCGACGGGACAGGGATCTCAAACTCTGGGGCCAACGTCCTGACTTTC.

CDR3 sequence: CASSEAGLDQPQHF. In DNA form, the CDR3 reads TGTGCCAGCAGTGAAGCAGGGTTGGACCAGCCCCAGCATTTT. The rearrangement links TRBV6-1 to TRBJ1-5; D is uncertain. Trimming left V 0 bases short and J 7 bases short, with 10 bases between. From germline, CDR1 is MNHNS and CDR2 SASEGT. This CDR3 comprises 14 residues.

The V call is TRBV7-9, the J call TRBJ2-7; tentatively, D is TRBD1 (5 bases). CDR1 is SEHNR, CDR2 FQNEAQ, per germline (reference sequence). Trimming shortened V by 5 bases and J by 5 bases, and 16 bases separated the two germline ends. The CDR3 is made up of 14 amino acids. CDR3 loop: CASSGERGFHEQYF. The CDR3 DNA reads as TGTGCCAGCAGCGGGGAAAGGGGATTTCACGAGCAGTACTTC.

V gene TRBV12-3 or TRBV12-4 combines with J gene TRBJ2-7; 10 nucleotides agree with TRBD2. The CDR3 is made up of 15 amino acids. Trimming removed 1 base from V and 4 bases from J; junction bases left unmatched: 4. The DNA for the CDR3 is TGTGCCAGCAGTTTAGGTAGCGGGAGGACGTACGAGCAGTACTTC. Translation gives CASSLGSGRTYEQYF.

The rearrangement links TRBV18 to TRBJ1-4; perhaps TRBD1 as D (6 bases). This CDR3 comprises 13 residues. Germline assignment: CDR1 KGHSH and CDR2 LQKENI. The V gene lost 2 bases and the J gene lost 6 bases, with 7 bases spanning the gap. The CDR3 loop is CASSPKGDEKLFF. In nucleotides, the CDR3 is TGTGCCAGCTCACCAAAGGGGGATGAAAAACTGTTTTTT.

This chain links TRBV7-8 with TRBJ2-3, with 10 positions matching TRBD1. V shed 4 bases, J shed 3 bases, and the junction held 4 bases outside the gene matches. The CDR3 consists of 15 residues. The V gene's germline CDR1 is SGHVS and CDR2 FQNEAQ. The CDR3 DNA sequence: TGTGCCAGCAGCTCTGGGACAGGGGAAACAGATACGCAGTATTTT. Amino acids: CASSSGTGETDTQYF.

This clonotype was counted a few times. The DNA for the CDR3 is TGTGCCAGCCGCTCGGCGGAGTGGTTCTACAATGAGCAGTTCTTC. Translating gives CASRSAEWFYNEQFF. This rearrangement joins TRBV25-1 to TRBJ2-1; D call uncertain. The CDR3 has 15 amino acids. Deletions cut 8 bases from V and 3 bases from J, with 17 bases between. Germline V gene data show CDR1 as MGHDK and CDR2 as SYGVNS.

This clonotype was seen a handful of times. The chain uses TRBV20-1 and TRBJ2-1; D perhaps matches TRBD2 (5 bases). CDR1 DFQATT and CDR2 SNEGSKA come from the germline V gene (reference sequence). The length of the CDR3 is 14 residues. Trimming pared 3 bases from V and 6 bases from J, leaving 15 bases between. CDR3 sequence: CSARTTRTLNEQFF. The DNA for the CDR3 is TGCAGTGCTAGGACTACCCGAACCCTCAATGAGCAGTTCTTC.

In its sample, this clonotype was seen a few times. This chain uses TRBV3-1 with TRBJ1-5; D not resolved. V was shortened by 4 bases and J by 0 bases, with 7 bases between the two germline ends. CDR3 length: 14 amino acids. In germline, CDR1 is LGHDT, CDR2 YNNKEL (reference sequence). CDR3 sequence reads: CASSRPYSNQPQHF. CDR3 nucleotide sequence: TGTGCCAGCAGCCGTCCATATAGCAATCAGCCCCAGCATTTT.

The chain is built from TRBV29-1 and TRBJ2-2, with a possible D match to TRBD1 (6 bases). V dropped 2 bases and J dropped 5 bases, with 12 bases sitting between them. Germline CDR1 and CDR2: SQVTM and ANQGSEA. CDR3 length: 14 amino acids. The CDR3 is CSVELGGGTGELFF. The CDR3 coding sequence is TGCAGCGTTGAACTTGGGGGCGGGACCGGGGAGCTGTTTTTT.

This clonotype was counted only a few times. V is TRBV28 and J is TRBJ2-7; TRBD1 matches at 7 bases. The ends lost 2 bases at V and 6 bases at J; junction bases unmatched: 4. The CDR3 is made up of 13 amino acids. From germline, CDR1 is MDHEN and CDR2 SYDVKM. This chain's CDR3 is CASSLPTGAEQYF. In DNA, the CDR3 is TGTGCCAGCAGTTTACCCACAGGGGCCGAGCAGTACTTC.

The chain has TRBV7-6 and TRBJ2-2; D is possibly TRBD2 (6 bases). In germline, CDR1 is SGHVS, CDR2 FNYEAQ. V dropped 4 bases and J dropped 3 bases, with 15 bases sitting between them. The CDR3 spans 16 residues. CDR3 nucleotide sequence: TGTGCCAGCAGCTCTCGGGTAGCGGCTCACACCGGGGAGCTGTTTTTT. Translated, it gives CASSSRVAAHTGELFF.